Described below is a single T cell receptor beta chain sequence and its context. An end of the junction differs from the germline gene, which may be a read error. TCRdb reprocessed the 5' RACE reads via MiXCR and lists one record per CDR3 protein. The table includes more than 250,000 distinct CDR3 sequences, around 10% detected once. This sample was taken from a study of CD8 T cells in ankylosing spondylitis. The germline V gene has CDR1 DFQATT and CDR2 SNEGSKA (reference sequence). The CDR3 has 17 amino acids. This TCR derives from a female donor with ankylosing spondylitis or in good health (not recorded which). The chain is built from TRBV20-1 and TRBJ2-7; D unclear. The sample consisted of blood, either unsorted or a sorted T cell fraction (not recorded which). Here the CDR3 reads CCARGTAEDILSYEQYF. CDR3 coding DNA: TGCTGTGCTAGAGGTACTGCGGAAGATATTCTATCCTACGAGCAGTACTTC.